The 24 T cell receptor beta chains below all came from one sample that was sequenced in a study of molecular identifiers for immune sequencing clone quantification. TCRdb fed the PCR reads into MiXCR, producing one record per CDR3 protein. This table holds about 100,000 distinct CDR3 sequences, less than 35% found once. The sample was naive CD8+ T cells from blood, with Jurkat cell RNA spiked in. Documented subset: FACS-sorted CD8+CD4-CCR7+CD45RA+ naive T cells. Receptors were obtained from a human donor in good health. Some libraries in this study had Jurkat cell RNA spiked in.

This clonotype appeared a few times. The rearrangement links TRBV18 to TRBJ2-7, with D possibly TRBD2 on 6 matching bases. Germline CDR1 KGHSH, CDR2 LQKENI. This CDR3 contains 15 residues. The V end lost 3 bases, the J end lost 0 bases, and 12 bases lay between the germline ends. Here the CDR3 reads CASSPGGVGSYEQYF. CDR3 DNA: TGTGCCAGCTCACCCGGAGGGGTCGGCTCCTACGAGCAGTACTTC.

J is TRBJ2-3 and V is TRBV9; no clear D. Deletions cut 3 bases from V and 8 bases from J, with 19 bases between. From germline, CDR1 is SGDLS and CDR2 YYNGEE. The CDR3 contains 15 residues. The CDR3 DNA reads TGTGCCAGCAGCGGAACATCCAGAAACACTGTTACGCAGTATTTT. Its translation is CASSGTSRNTVTQYF.

The J gene is TRBJ2-2, the V gene TRBV4-3; D possibly matches TRBD1 or TRBD2 (5 bases each). Germline CDR1 and CDR2: LGHNA and YSLEER. The length of the CDR3 is 15 residues. V shed 0 bases and J shed 4 bases, with 9 bases lying between them. The CDR3: CASSQDRGVTGELFF. CDR3 in DNA: TGCGCCAGCAGCCAAGATCGAGGGGTCACCGGGGAGCTGTTTTTT.

This clonotype was found many times. The chain has TRBV7-9 and TRBJ1-1; no clear D. V dropped 5 bases and J dropped 0 bases, with 4 bases sitting between them. Germline V gene data show CDR1 as SEHNR and CDR2 as FQNEAQ (reference sequence). This CDR3 has 12 residues. In DNA form, the CDR3 reads TGTGCCAGCAGCCTATTGAACACTGAAGCTTTCTTT. It yields the protein CASSLLNTEAFF.

This clonotype turned up a few times. CDR3 loop: CSADVADEQYF. In nucleotides, the CDR3 is TGCAGTGCCGATGTCGCTGACGAGCAGTACTTC. The V gene is TRBV20-1, the J gene TRBJ2-7; D remains unclear. The CDR3 consists of 11 residues. CDR1 and CDR2 from the germline V gene are DFQATT and SNEGSKA (reference sequence). Trimming removed 6 bases at V and 5 bases at J, with 11 bases between.

The chain employs TRBV4-3 and TRBJ2-7; a weak D match, TRBD2 (6 bases). The V gene's germline CDR1 is LGHNA and CDR2 YSLEER. This CDR3 is built from 16 residues. V lost 1 base to trimming and J lost 3 bases, with 16 bases between them. CDR3 protein: CASSQGARGSYYEQYF. The CDR3 DNA sequence: TGCGCCAGCAGCCAAGGGGCCCGGGGGTCGTACTACGAGCAGTACTTC.

Remarks on this clonotype: One base away lies a much larger clone, so this may be a sequencing read error. The V gene is TRBV12-3 or TRBV12-4, the J gene TRBJ1-1, with D possibly TRBD1 on 5 matching bases. This CDR3 comprises 11 residues. DNA of the CDR3: TGTGCCAGCAGTCCCCCGGGGGGAGCTTCCTTT. It codes for CASSPPGGASF.

The chain links TRBV19 to TRBJ2-7; TRBD2 agrees at 10 bases. The junction had 5 bases not matched to a gene; V was cut back by 2 bases and J by 4 bases. The CDR3 is made up of 15 amino acids. Germline assignment: CDR1 LNHDA and CDR2 SQIVND (reference sequence). CDR3 region: CASSILASGSYEQYF. The CDR3 DNA reads as TGTGCCAGTAGTATACTGGCTAGCGGGAGTTACGAGCAGTACTTC. The whole variable domain, filled in from reference TRBV19 and TRBJ2-7, reads DGGITQSPKYLFRKEGQNVTLSCEQNLNHDAMYWYRQDPGQGLRLIYYSQIVNDFQKGDIAEGYSVSREKKESFPLTVTSAQKNPTAFYLCASSILASGSYEQYFGPGTRLTVT.

This clonotype occurred a few times. The rearrangement uses TRBV27 and TRBJ2-7; 7 bases align to TRBD1. Germline V gene data show CDR1 as MNHEY and CDR2 as SMNVEV (reference sequence). The CDR3 has 14 residues. Trimming took 5 bases from V and 0 from J; bases not matched to a gene: 4. The CDR3 nucleotides read TGTGCCAGCAGTGAAGCAGGGGGCTCCTACGAGCAGTACTTC. Translated, it gives CASSEAGGSYEQYF.

This chain joins TRBV7-6 and TRBJ1-1, with D unclear. The CDR3 extends over 14 amino acids. Trimming removed 1 base from V and 3 bases from J, with 9 bases in between. Germline values: CDR1 SGHVS, CDR2 FNYEAQ. The CDR3 nucleotides read TGTGCCAGCAGCTTAGGCGGCCGGTACACTGAAGCTTTCTTT. Residues: CASSLGGRYTEAFF.

This clonotype was observed a single time. The chain couples TRBV20-1 to TRBJ1-1; D ambiguous. Germline V lookup: CDR1 DFQATT, CDR2 SNEGSKA (reference sequence). The CDR3 has 16 amino acids. Trimming shortened V by 3 bases and J by 3 bases, and 20 bases separated the two germline ends. DNA of the CDR3: TGCAGTGCTAGGTCCCCCCTATTGATAGTGGACACTGAAGCTTTCTTT. This translates into CSARSPLLIVDTEAFF.

In the case of this clonotype: A junction boundary mismatches the germline segment, possibly from a read error. The chain has TRBV7-6 and TRBJ1-4, with unresolved D. There are 16 residues in the CDR3. Per germline, CDR1 SGHVS and CDR2 FNYEAQ. DNA of the CDR3: TGTGCCAGCAGCCTAGCACCGGGATCAACTAATGAAAAAGTGTTTTTT. The encoded protein is CASSLAPGSTNEKVFF.

The rearrangement uses TRBV10-3 and TRBJ1-3; D gene unclear. From germline, CDR1 is ENHRY and CDR2 SYGVKD. V was cut by 2 bases and J by 0 bases, with 8 bases left in between. This CDR3 contains 15 residues. Here the CDR3 DNA reads TGTGCCATCAGTGAGGGCAGATACTCTGGAAACACCATATATTTT. It translates to CAISEGRYSGNTIYF.

This chain links TRBV24-1 with TRBJ2-3, with D unresolved. The CDR3 consists of 13 residues. CDR1 and CDR2 from the germline V gene are KGHDR and SFDVKD. V lost 7 bases and J lost 2, with 9 bases in between. CDR3 coding DNA: TGTGCCACCAGAGATAATTCCACAGATACGCAGTATTTT. The encoded protein is CATRDNSTDTQYF.

The chain uses TRBV2 and TRBJ2-7, with D perhaps TRBD1 (6 bases). TRBJ2-1 matches the DNA end more closely, so the J call is doubtful. Germline CDR1 SNHLY, CDR2 FYNNEI. This CDR3 comprises 13 residues. The CDR3 sequence is CASCTGQVREQFF. As DNA, the CDR3 is TGTGCCAGCTGTACAGGGCAAGTCAGAGAGCAGTTCTTC.

This clonotype was observed a few times. The genes are TRBV5-4 and TRBJ2-7; possibly TRBD1 or TRBD2 for D (5 bases each). Trimming pared 2 bases from V and 5 bases from J, leaving 14 bases between. The length of the CDR3 is 14 residues. Germline V gene sequence: CDR1 SGHNT, CDR2 YYREEE (reference sequence). CDR3 sequence (DNA): TGTGCCAGCAGCTTCTCTGCAGGGAGACACGAGCAGTACTTC. Its protein product is CASSFSAGRHEQYF.

This clonotype was seen many times. The V and J genes are TRBV27 and TRBJ2-7; D is perhaps TRBD1 (6 bases). CDR3 length equals 16 residues. CDR1 is MNHEY and CDR2 is SMNVEV in the germline V gene (reference sequence). V was trimmed by 5 bases and J by 3 bases, leaving 20 bases between them. The DNA for the CDR3 is TGTGCCAGCAGTCTAGTGGGGGCCCAAGGTATCTACGAGCAGTACTTC. The encoded protein is CASSLVGAQGIYEQYF.

This rearrangement joins TRBV7-6 to TRBJ2-5; tentatively, D is TRBD1 (6 bases). With 9 bases removed from V and 9 bases from J, the gap between germline ends came to 11 bases. Germline V lookup: CDR1 SGHVS, CDR2 FNYEAQ. This CDR3 is 10 amino acids long. In nucleotides, the CDR3 is TGTGCCAGTGGGGGCGAGCCCCAGTACTTC. It encodes CASGGEPQYF.

The chain uses TRBV7-9 and TRBJ2-1; unclear D gene. The CDR3 covers 15 residues. V lost 7 bases to trimming and J lost 0 bases, with 13 bases between them. The germline gives CDR1 SEHNR, CDR2 FQNEAQ (reference sequence). The CDR3 reads CASTWTESSYNEQFF. The CDR3 bases are TGTGCCAGCACCTGGACGGAGAGCTCCTACAATGAGCAGTTCTTC.

As to this clonotype: Given a much more abundant clone one base away, this may be a read error. V usage is TRBV5-3 and J usage is TRBJ2-1, with D possibly being TRBD1 (5 bases). Being an ORF, TRBV5-3 has a function that is uncertain. The length of the CDR3 is 12 residues. Here the CDR3 DNA reads TGTGCCAGCAGCTTGGGGCGTATTGAGCAGTTCTTC. Translated, it gives CASSLGRIEQFF.

Comments on this clonotype: No conserved phenylalanine or tryptophan ends this CDR3, so it is likely a read error. The chain links TRBV9 to TRBJ2-1; the D call may be TRBD1 or TRBD2 (5 bases each). This CDR3 has 13 amino acids. CDR1 and CDR2 from the germline V gene are SGDLS and YYNGEE. V was trimmed by 5 bases and J by 2 bases, leaving 8 bases between them. The CDR3 sequence: CASSWGPYNEQFS. CDR3 bases: TGTGCCAGCAGTTGGGGACCCTACAATGAGCAGTTCTCC.

A note on this clonotype: This is likely a read error, given that the CDR3 carries no conserved phenylalanine or tryptophan at its end. The limits of the CDR3 on the DNA are not certain, so only TCRdb's listed CDR3 is given. CDR3 residues: CASSLEGLGEQVN. The chain joins TRBV7-6 to TRBJ2-1; the D call TRBD2 from the table was never checked on the DNA. With termini counted, the CDR3 has 13 amino acids. Germline values: CDR1 SGHVS, CDR2 FNYEAQ.

The rearrangement joins TRBV28 to TRBJ2-7; 9 positions agree with TRBD1. The CDR3 has 16 amino acids. CDR1 is MDHEN, CDR2 SYDVKM, per germline. V lost 6 bases to trimming and J lost 2 bases; unmatched junction nucleotides: 11. CDR3 sequence reads: CASRDPGTGKPYEQYF. The DNA of the CDR3 is TGTGCCAGCAGGGACCCCGGGACAGGGAAGCCCTACGAGCAGTACTTC.

This clonotype came up a few times. The chain employs TRBV7-8 and TRBJ2-7; no firm D call. Germline values: CDR1 SGHVS, CDR2 FQNEAQ. Between the trimmed V and J ends, which lost 3 bases and 1 base, there was a span of 4 bases. The CDR3 is 12 amino acids. The CDR3 loop reads CASSFRSYEQYF. The CDR3 DNA sequence: TGTGCCAGCAGCTTTCGGTCCTACGAGCAGTACTTC.